One and the same sample provided the 14 T cell receptor beta chains below, sequenced in a study of beta chain features in type 1 diabetes. General study points: In every one of the four CD4+ subsets, TCRB CDR3s were moderately but significantly shorter in Type 1 diabetes patients.

The antigens for these receptors are not known. What was sequenced were expressed TCRB transcripts, since all of the isolated RNA had been reverse transcribed. The method was immunoSEQ multiplex PCR; TCRdb's version includes in-frame clones alone and lacks a portion of them. The sample carries a few hundred thousand clones, 8.5% to 10% recorded once. The sequenced material came from central memory CD4+ T cells from blood. The receptor source for this set is a man aged 25 to 40 with type 1 diabetes.

J is TRBJ2-7 and V is TRBV6-6; 8 bases agree with TRBD1. The CDR3 runs 14 residues. Per the germline V gene, CDR1 is MNHNY and CDR2 is SVGAGI (reference sequence). The junction had 8 bases not matched to a gene; V was cut back by 4 bases and J by 6 bases. The CDR3 spells CASSFRTGRGEQYF. DNA for the CDR3: TGTGCCAGCAGTTTTCGGACAGGGCGGGGCGAGCAGTACTTC.

V is TRBV7-2 and J is TRBJ2-5, with D unresolved. Looked up from germline, CDR1 is SGHTA and CDR2 is FQGNSA. This CDR3 is built from 15 residues. V lost 5 bases and J 1 base, leaving 14 bases between the germline ends. The CDR3 DNA reads as TGTGCCAGCAGCCCCCGTTGGGCAGTCCAAGAGACCCAGTACTTC. Translating it yields CASSPRWAVQETQYF.

There are a few counts of this clone. The chain combines TRBV28 with TRBJ2-2, with TRBD1 matching 8 bases. After removal of 5 bases from V and 13 bases from J, the junction contained 18 bases not matched to a gene. This CDR3 is 16 amino acids long. Germline lookup yields CDR1 MDHEN and CDR2 SYDVKM. CDR3 region: CASSLHGGRGRIRLFF. The CDR3 DNA is TGTGCCAGCAGTCTCCACGGCGGCAGGGGGCGTATAAGGCTGTTTTTT.

The chain carries TRBV23-1 and TRBJ1-2; no clear D. TRBV23-1 is reported as an ORF; its role is uncertain. This CDR3 has 13 amino acids. V was shortened by 0 bases and J by 5 bases, with 7 bases between the two germline ends. CDR3 region: CASSQSTGYGYTF. CDR3 DNA: TGCGCCAGCAGTCAATCAACCGGGTATGGCTACACCTTC.

This clone was picked up a small number of times. The chain couples TRBV19 to TRBJ2-7; 8 positions agree with TRBD2. CDR3 length: 14 residues. J lost 5 bases, V lost 5 bases, and 8 bases had no gene match. Germline CDR1 and CDR2: LNHDA and SQIVND (reference sequence). This CDR3 reads CASSASGGPNEQYF. The DNA of the CDR3 is TGTGCCAGTAGTGCAAGCGGGGGCCCAAACGAGCAGTACTTC.

This clone occurred many times. The chain carries TRBV6-6 and TRBJ2-7; perhaps TRBD2 as D (6 bases). V dropped 2 bases and J dropped 0 bases, with 11 bases sitting between them. CDR1 is MNHNY and CDR2 is SVGAGI in the germline V gene (reference sequence). This CDR3 is built from 15 residues. The CDR3 protein is CASSYPGTRSYEQYF. The CDR3, as DNA: TGTGCCAGCAGTTACCCGGGGACTCGCTCCTACGAGCAGTACTTC.

The V and J genes are TRBV30 and TRBJ1-4, with 10 bases that match TRBD1. V shed 2 bases and J 3 bases; nucleotides not matched to a gene: 12. The CDR3 is made up of 18 amino acids. Germline V lookup: CDR1 GTSNPN, CDR2 SVGIG (reference sequence). The CDR3 region has the DNA TGTGCCTGGAGTACCCCGGGACAGGGGCATGGGGCTAATGAAAAACTGTTTTTT. It codes for CAWSTPGQGHGANEKLFF.

V and J are TRBV28 and TRBJ1-5, with TRBD1 identical over 10 bases. V lost 7 bases and J lost 4; bases outside the gene matches: 13. This CDR3 spans 17 amino acids. In germline, CDR1 is MDHEN, CDR2 SYDVKM. Written as DNA, the CDR3 is TGTGCCAGCACCAGGACAGGGGGGAATGCTTGGAATCAGCCCCAGCATTTT. As protein: CASTRTGGNAWNQPQHF. Full variable domain (remainder filled in from reference TRBV28 and TRBJ1-5): DVKVTQSSRYLVKRTGEKVFLECVQDMDHENMFWYRQDPGLGLRLIYFSYDVKMKEKGDIPEGYSVSREKKERFSLILESASTNQTSMYLCASTRTGGNAWNQPQHFGDGTRLSIL.

This clone came up a few times. The rearrangement joins TRBV29-1 to TRBJ1-1; weak D call: TRBD1 (5 bases). This CDR3 spans 12 amino acids. Trimming stripped 7 bases from V and 3 bases from J, with 12 bases between. CDR1 is SQVTM and CDR2 is ANQGSEA in the germline V gene. CDR3 nucleotide sequence: TGCAGCGGGGGCCCGTGGGACACTGAAGCTTTCTTT. Amino acid sequence: CSGGPWDTEAFF.

This chain joins TRBV2 and TRBJ1-2; perhaps TRBD1 as D (6 bases). The CDR3 has 14 amino acids. V lost 6 bases and J lost 1, with 12 bases in between. The germline V gene has CDR1 SNHLY and CDR2 FYNNEI. The CDR3 nucleotides are TGTGCCAGCAGCACGGACAGCTTTAACTATGGCTACACCTTC. Translating gives CASSTDSFNYGYTF.

Details on this clone: The sample carries other DNA sequences with the same CDR3. V is TRBV5-1 and J is TRBJ2-5; the match to TRBD1 covers 10 bases. V shed 4 bases and J 8 bases; nucleotides not matched to a gene: 11. The CDR3 covers 15 residues. CDR1 and CDR2 (germline): SGHRS, YFSETQ. CDR3 sequence reads: CASSPGGQGPETQYF. Written as DNA, the CDR3 is TGCGCCAGCAGCCCAGGGGGACAGGGGCCAGAAACCCAGTACTTC.

The chain links TRBV7-9 to TRBJ2-5; 7 bases are a match to TRBD1. The CDR3 consists of 15 residues. J gave up 5 bases and V 3 bases, and 9 bases lay outside the gene matches. Germline V gene lookup returns CDR1 SEHNR and CDR2 FQNEAQ (reference sequence). CDR3 in amino acids: CASSFVRGGVETQYF. The CDR3 bases are TGTGCCAGCAGCTTCGTGAGAGGGGGCGTCGAGACCCAGTACTTC.

V usage is TRBV7-2 and J usage is TRBJ2-7, with TRBD2 identical over 8 bases. V lost 1 base to trimming and J lost 6 bases; unmatched junction nucleotides: 17. The germline V gene encodes CDR1 SGHTA and CDR2 FQGNSA. This CDR3 is 18 amino acids long. The CDR3, as DNA: TGTGCCAGCAGCTTAGGGGCCGAGCGGGGGAGGAGGTTCGCCGAGCAGTACTTC. Its translation is CASSLGAERGRRFAEQYF.

This clone has more than one count but fewer than ten. The V gene is TRBV6-1, the J gene TRBJ2-5, with D perhaps matching TRBD2 (6 bases). Germline CDR1 and CDR2: MNHNS and SASEGT. The CDR3 loop spans 12 amino acids. Trimming took off 8 bases at V and 5 bases at J, with 12 bases between the two ends. The CDR3 protein is CASLRRVETQYF. Written as DNA, the CDR3 is TGTGCCAGCCTTCGGAGGGTTGAGACCCAGTACTTC.